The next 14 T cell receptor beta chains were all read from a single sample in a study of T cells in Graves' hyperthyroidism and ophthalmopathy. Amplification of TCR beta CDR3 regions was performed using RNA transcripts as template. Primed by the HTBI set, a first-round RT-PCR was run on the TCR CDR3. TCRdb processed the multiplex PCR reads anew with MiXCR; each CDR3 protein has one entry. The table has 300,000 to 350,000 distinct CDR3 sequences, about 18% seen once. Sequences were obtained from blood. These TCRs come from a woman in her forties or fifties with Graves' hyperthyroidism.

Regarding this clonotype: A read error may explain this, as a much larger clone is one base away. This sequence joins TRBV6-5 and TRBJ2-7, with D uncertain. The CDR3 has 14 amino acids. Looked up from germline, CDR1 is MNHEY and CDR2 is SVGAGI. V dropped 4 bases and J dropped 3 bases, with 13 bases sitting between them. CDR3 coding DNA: TGTGCCAGCAGTTGCTCGAGTTTAGGCTACGAGCAGTACTTC. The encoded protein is CASSCSSLGYEQYF.

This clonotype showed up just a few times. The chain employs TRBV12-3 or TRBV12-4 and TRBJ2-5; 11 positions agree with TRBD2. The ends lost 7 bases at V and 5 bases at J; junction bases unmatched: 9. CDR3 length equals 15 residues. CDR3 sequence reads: CASTLAGGLRETQYF. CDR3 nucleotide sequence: TGTGCCAGCACCTTAGCGGGAGGGCTGCGGGAGACCCAGTACTTC.

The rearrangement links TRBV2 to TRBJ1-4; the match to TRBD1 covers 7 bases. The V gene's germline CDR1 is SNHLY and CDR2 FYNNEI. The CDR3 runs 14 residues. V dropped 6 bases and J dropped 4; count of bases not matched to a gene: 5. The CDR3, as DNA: TGTGCCAGCAGCCTGACAGGGCGTAATGAAAAACTGTTTTTT. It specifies CASSLTGRNEKLFF.

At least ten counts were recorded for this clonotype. CDR3 DNA sequence: TGTGCCAGCCGGTACAAGCGGGAGGACGAGCAGTACTTC. Encoded protein: CASRYKREDEQYF. The gene calls are TRBV12-3 or TRBV12-4 and TRBJ2-7, with TRBD2 identical over 9 bases. This CDR3 is built from 13 residues. V lost 8 bases to trimming and J lost 5 bases; unmatched junction nucleotides: 7.

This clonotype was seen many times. The CDR3 DNA reads TGTGCCAGCAGTCCTGGGGGGGGCGGCTACACCTTC. Protein product: CASSPGGGGYTF. The chain couples TRBV12-3 or TRBV12-4 to TRBJ1-2; possible D gene TRBD1, 6 bases. The ends were cut back, 5 bases at V and 8 bases at J, with 12 bases in the middle. This CDR3 contains 12 residues.

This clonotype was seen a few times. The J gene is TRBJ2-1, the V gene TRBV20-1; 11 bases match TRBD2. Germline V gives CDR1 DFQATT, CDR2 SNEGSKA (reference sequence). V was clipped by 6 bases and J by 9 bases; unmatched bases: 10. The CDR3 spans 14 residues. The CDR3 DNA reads TGCAGTGCAAGATTAGCGGGAGGGCCGGGTGAGCAGTTCTTC. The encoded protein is CSARLAGGPGEQFF.

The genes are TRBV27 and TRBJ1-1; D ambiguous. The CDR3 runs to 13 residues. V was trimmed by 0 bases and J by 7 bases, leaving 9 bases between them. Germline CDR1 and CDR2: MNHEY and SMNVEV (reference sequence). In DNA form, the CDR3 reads TGTGCCAGCAGTTTATCTGGGCTGAGTGAAGCTTTCTTT. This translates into CASSLSGLSEAFF.

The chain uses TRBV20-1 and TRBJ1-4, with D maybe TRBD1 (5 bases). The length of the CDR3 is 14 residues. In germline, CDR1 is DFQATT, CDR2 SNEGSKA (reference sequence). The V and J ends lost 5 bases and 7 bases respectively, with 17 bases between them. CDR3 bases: TGCAGTGCTCCCACAGGATTTTTGAGTGAAAAACTGTTTTTT. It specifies CSAPTGFLSEKLFF.

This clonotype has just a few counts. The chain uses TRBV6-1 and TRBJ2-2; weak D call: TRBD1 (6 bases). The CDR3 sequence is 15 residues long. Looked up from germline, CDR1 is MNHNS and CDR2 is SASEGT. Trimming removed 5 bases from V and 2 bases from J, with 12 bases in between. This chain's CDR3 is CASSRDTRNTGELFF. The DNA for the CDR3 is TGTGCCAGCAGTCGGGACACCCGAAACACCGGGGAGCTGTTTTTT.

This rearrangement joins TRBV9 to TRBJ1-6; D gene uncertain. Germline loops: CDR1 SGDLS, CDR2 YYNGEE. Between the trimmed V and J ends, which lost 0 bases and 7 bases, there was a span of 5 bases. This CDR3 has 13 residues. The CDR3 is CASSVAGNSPLHF. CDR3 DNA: TGTGCCAGCAGCGTAGCGGGGAATTCACCCCTCCACTTT.

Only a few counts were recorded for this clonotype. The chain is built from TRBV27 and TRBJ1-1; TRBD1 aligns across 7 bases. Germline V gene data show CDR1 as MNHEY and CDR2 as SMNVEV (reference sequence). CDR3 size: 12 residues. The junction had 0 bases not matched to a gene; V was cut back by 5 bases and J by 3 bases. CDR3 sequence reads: CASSDRDTEAFF. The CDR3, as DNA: TGTGCCAGCAGTGACAGGGACACTGAAGCTTTCTTT.

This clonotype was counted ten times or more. CDR3 loop: CSARDSGRSNEQFF. In DNA form, the CDR3 reads TGCAGTGCTAGAGATAGCGGGAGAAGCAATGAGCAGTTCTTC. The chain employs TRBV20-1 and TRBJ2-1; 9 nucleotides agree with TRBD2. Germline V gene lookup returns CDR1 DFQATT and CDR2 SNEGSKA (reference sequence). The CDR3 contains 14 residues. Trimming removed 0 bases from V and 6 bases from J; junction bases left unmatched: 3.

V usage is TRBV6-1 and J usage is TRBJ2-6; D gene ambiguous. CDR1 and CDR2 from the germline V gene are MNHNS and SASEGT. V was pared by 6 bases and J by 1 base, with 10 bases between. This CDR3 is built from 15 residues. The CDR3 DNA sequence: TGTGCCAGCAGCCCCTTCCCTTCTGGGGCCAACGTCCTGACTTTC. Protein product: CASSPFPSGANVLTF.

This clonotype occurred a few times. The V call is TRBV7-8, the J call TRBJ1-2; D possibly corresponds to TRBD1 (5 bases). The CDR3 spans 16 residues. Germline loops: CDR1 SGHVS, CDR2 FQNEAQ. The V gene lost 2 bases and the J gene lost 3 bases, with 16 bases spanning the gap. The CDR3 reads CASSLRILTGDYGYTF. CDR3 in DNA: TGTGCCAGCAGCTTAAGGATTTTAACAGGCGACTATGGCTACACCTTC.